The source of this T cell receptor beta chain is a study of tissue T cells after allogeneic stem cell transplantation. Profiled with immunoSEQ multiplex PCR; TCRdb holds only in-frame clones, not every one. The sample contains thousands of clones, around a third of which appear only once. Findings of the study overall: Blood and spleen captured only part of the tissue TCR repertoire. Anatomically similar tissues had similar TCR repertoires within each patient.

Concerning this clone: Its specificity is unknown. Gene labels here are mouse ones. The read ends 1 residue shy of where the CDR3 ends; the end is completed using the germline J gene.

The V and J ends lost 0 bases and 5 bases respectively, with 6 bases between them. CDR3 length equals 12 residues. Germline lookup yields CDR1 SGHLS and CDR2 HYDKME. Time point defined: mouse harvest day 14 after allogeneic transplant. Tail vein injection delivered 10^7 T-cell-depleted bone marrow cells and 10^6 splenic CD5+ T cells. Mice had MHC-mismatched B6 into BALB/c GVHD, sampled day 7 or 14. Specimen: skin. The chain couples TRBV12-2 to TRBJ1-1; no definite D call. The origin of this receptor is a female BALB/c mouse given C57BL/6 T cells with graft-versus-host disease after an allogeneic hematopoietic cell transplant. The CDR3 bases that were read are TGTGCCAGCTCTCTCGCACAAACAGAAGTCTTC. It specifies CASSLAQTEVF. In full, the CDR3 is CASSLAQTEVFF.